What follows describes a single TCR beta chain. Germline V gene data show CDR1 as SGHAT and CDR2 as FQNNGV. This CDR3 is 14 amino acids long. Trimming removed 1 base at V and 2 bases at J, with 7 bases between. This record comes from a study of T-cell reconstitution after alpha-beta-depleted transplantation in children. A TCRbeta library incorporating unique molecular identifiers was prepared. TCRdb reprocessed the PCR reads with MiXCR, giving one entry per CDR3 protein. The sample records about 500,000 distinct CDR3 sequences, less than 35% being singletons. The chain is built from TRBV11-2 and TRBJ2-3; D assignment may be TRBD1 or TRBD2 (5 bases each). Here the sequenced sample was PBMCs from the stem cell graft donor, taken from the stem cell graft. This clonotype originated in a human donor who donated a stem cell graft to a child with aplastic anemia. The CDR3 spells CASSLVGTTDTQYF. DNA of the CDR3: TGTGCCAGCAGCTTAGTAGGGACCACAGATACGCAGTATTTT.